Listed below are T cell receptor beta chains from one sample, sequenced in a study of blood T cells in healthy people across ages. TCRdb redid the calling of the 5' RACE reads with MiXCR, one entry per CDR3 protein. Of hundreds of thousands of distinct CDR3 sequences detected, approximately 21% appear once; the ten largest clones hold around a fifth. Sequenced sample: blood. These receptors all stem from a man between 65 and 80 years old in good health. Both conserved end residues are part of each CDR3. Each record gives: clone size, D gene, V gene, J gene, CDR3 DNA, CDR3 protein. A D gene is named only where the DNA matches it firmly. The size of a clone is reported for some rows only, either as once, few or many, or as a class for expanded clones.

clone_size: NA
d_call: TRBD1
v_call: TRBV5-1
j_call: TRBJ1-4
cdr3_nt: TGCGCCAGCAGCTATGCGTACGGGACAGGGGAGGAAAAACTGTTTTTT
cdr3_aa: CASSYAYGTGEEKLFF

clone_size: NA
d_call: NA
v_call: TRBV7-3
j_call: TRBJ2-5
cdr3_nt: TGTGCCAGCAGCTTAACGTCCGGAGGAGATCAAGAGACCCAGTACTTC
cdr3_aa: CASSLTSGGDQETQYF

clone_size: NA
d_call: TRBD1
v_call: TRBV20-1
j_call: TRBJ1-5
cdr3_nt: TGCAGTGCCTATGGAGGGACAGGGATAAATCAGCCCCAGCATTTT
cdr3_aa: CSAYGGTGINQPQHF

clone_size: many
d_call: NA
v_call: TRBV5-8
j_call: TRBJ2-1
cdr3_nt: TGTGCCAGCAGCTGGGTCATTGAGCAGTTCTTC
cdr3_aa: CASSWVIEQFF

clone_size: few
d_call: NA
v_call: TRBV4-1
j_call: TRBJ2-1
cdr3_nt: TGCGCCAGCAGCCAAGACGGGAACTCCTACAATGAGCAGTTCTTC
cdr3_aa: CASSQDGNSYNEQFF

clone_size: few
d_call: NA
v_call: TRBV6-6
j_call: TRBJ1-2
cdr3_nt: TGTGTGACATTATCAGACTATGGCTACACCTTC
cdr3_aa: CVTLSDYGYTF

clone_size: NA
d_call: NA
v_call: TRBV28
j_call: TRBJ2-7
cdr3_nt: TGTGCCAGCAGAAATGACCCCTACGAGCAGTACTTC
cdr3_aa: CASRNDPYEQYF

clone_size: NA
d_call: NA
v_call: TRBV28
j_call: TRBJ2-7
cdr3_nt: TGTGCCAGCAGTTTGCCCCCCAGGACCTACGAGCAGTACTTC
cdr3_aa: CASSLPPRTYEQYF

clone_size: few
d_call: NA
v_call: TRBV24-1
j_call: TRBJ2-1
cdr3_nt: TGTGCCACCAGTGAGGACACGATCTACAATGAGCAGTTCTTC
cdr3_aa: CATSEDTIYNEQFF

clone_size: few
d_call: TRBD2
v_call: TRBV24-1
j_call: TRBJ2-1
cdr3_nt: TGTGCCACCAGTACTAGCGGGTCGACTTACAATGAGCAGTTCTTC
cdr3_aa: CATSTSGSTYNEQFF

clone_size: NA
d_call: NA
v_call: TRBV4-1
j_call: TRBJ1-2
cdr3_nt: TGCGCCAGCAGCCAAGAACCGGGGACAAACTATGGCTACACCTTC
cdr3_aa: CASSQEPGTNYGYTF

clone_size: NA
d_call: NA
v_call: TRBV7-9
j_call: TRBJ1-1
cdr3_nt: TGTGCCAGCAGCCCGGGGGTTTATGCTTTCTTT
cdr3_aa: CASSPGVYAFF

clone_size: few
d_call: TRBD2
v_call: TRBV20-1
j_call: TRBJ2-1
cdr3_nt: TGCAGTGCTAGAGAAGCGGGGGGGTACAATGAGCAGTTCTTC
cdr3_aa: CSAREAGGYNEQFF

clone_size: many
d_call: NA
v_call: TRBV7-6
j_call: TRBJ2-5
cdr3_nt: TGTGCCAGCAGCCAACAACAAGAGACCCAGTACTTC
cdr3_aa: CASSQQQETQYF

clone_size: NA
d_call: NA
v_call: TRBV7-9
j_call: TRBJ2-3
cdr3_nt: TGTGCCAGCAGCTTCAACAGCCTGGCGGATACGCAGTATTTT
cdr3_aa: CASSFNSLADTQYF

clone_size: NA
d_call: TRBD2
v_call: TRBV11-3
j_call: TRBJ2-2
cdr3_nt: TGTGCCAGCAGCTTAAGCGGGAGCGGGGCCGGGGAGCTGTTTTTT
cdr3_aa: CASSLSGSGAGELFF

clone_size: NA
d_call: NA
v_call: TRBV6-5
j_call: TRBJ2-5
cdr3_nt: TGTGCCAGCAGTTCCTGGGACTCAGTAGAGACCCAGTACTTC
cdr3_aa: CASSSWDSVETQYF

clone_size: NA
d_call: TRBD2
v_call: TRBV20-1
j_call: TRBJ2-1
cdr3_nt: TGCAGTGCTAGACCCGGGACTAGCCTTCAACGTAACAATGAGCAGTTCTTC
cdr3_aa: CSARPGTSLQRNNEQFF

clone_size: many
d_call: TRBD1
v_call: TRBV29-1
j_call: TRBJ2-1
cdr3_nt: TGCAGCGTCGCCATGGACAGGGGAAATGAGCAGTTCTTC
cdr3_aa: CSVAMDRGNEQFF

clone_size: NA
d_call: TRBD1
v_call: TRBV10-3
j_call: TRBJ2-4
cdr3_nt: TGTGCCACCGGACAGGGTTCTGGCAAAAACATTCAGTACTTC
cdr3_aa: CATGQGSGKNIQYF

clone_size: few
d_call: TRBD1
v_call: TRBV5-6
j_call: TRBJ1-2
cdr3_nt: TGTGCCAGCAGCCAGACAGGGCTTCGGGCTAACTATGGCTACACCTTC
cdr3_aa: CASSQTGLRANYGYTF

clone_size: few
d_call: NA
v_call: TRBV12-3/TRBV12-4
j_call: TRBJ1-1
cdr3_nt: TGTGCCAGCAGTTTTCCTTACCAGAACACTGAAGCTTTCTTT
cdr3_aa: CASSFPYQNTEAFF

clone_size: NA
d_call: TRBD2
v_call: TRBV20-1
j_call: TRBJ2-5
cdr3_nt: TGCAGTGCTAGAAAGAGTAGCGGGGGGAAAGAGACCCAGTACTTC
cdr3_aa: CSARKSSGGKETQYF

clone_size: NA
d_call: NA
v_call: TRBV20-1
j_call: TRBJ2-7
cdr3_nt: TGCAGTGCTGCACAGGGCAACGAGCAGTACTTC
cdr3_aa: CSAAQGNEQYF

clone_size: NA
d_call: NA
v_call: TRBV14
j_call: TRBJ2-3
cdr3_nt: TGTGCCAGCAGCCAAGTCCGGACAGATACGCAGTATTTT
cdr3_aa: CASSQVRTDTQYF

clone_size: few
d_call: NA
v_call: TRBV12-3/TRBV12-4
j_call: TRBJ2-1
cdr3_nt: TGTGCCAGCAGTGAAACTAGTAGAGGGGACGATGAGCAGTTCTTC
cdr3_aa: CASSETSRGDDEQFF

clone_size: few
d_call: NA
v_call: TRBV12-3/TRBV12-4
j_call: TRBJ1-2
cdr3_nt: TGTGCCAGCAGTTTTTCTGAGACAGGATATGGCTACACCTTC
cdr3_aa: CASSFSETGYGYTF

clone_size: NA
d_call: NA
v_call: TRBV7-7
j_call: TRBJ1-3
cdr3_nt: TGTGCCAGCAGCTTGCGAGTAAATCGAAACACCATATATTTT
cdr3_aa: CASSLRVNRNTIYF

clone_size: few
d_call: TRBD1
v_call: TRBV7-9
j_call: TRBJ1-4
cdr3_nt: TGTGCCAGCGGCCCTACAGGGGACGAAAAACTGTTTTTT
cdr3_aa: CASGPTGDEKLFF

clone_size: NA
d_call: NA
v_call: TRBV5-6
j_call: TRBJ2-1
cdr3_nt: TGTGCCAGCAGCTTGTACCAGTCTAGTTCCTACAATGAGCAGTTCTTC
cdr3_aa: CASSLYQSSSYNEQFF

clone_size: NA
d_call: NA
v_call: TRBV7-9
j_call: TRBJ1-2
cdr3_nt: TGTGCCAGCAGCTTAGGCCAAGACAGTCCCTATGGCTACACCTTC
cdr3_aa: CASSLGQDSPYGYTF

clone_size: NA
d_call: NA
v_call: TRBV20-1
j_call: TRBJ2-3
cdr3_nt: TGCAGTGCTAGAGAGGCGCGGGAACTCCGCACAGATACGCAGTATTTT
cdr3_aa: CSAREARELRTDTQYF

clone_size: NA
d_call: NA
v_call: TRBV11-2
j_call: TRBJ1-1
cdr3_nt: TGTGCCAGCAGGGGAGGCTGGGACACTGAAGCTTTCTTT
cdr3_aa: CASRGGWDTEAFF

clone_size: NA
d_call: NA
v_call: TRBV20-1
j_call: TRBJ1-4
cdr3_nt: TGCAGTGCTAGAACCGGGGACACTAATGAAAAACTGTTTTTT
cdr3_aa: CSARTGDTNEKLFF

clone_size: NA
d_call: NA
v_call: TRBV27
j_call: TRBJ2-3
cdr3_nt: TGTGCCAGCAGTTTCCCCCTTGGTACGCAGTATTTT
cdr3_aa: CASSFPLGTQYF

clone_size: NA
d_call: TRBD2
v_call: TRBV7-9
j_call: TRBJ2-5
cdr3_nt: TGTGCCAGCAGTACGACTAGCAATTGGCGGGAGACCCAGTACTTC
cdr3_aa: CASSTTSNWRETQYF

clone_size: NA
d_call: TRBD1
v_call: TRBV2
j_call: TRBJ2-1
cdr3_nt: TGTGCCAGCAGCCCGGGACAGGGTTACTTGGGTGAGCAGTTCTTC
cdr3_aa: CASSPGQGYLGEQFF

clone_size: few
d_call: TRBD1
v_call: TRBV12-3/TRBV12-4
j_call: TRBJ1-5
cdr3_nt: TGTGCCAGCAGGATAGACCTCGGGACAGGGGTTACTCAGCCCCAGCATTTT
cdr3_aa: CASRIDLGTGVTQPQHF

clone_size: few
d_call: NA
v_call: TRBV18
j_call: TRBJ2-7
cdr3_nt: TGTGCCAGCTCCCCCTCATACCAGGGTAACTACGAGCAGTACTTC
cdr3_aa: CASSPSYQGNYEQYF